The 16 T cell receptor beta chains presented below share a single source sample, sequenced in a study of beta chain features in type 1 diabetes. The investigators reverse transcribed all of the isolated RNA, so they sequenced expressed TCRB transcripts. Here immunoSEQ multiplex PCR was the method, and the copy in TCRdb shows in-frame clones only, minus some. The data contain almost 350,000 clones, 15% to 20% of them singletons. Sample: naive CD4+ T cells from blood. These receptors all come from a woman aged 18-29 years in good health.

The chain couples TRBV4-1 to TRBJ2-3, with 7 bases aligning to TRBD2. The CDR3 length is 17 residues. V lost 0 bases to trimming and J lost 4 bases; unmatched junction nucleotides: 10. CDR1 and CDR2 from the germline V gene are MGHRA and YSYEKL. The chain's CDR3 is CASSQEATGGSPDTQYF. The CDR3 coding sequence is TGCGCCAGCAGCCAAGAGGCAACCGGGGGGAGCCCAGATACGCAGTATTTT.

The V call is TRBV5-4, the J call TRBJ2-2, with D unresolved. Trimming removed 2 bases at V and 3 bases at J, with 2 bases between. Germline CDR1 is SGHNT and CDR2 is YYREEE (reference sequence). The CDR3 is 12 amino acids. The DNA for the CDR3 is TGTGCCAGCAGCTTCGACACCGGGGAGCTGTTTTTT. Translated: CASSFDTGELFF.

The chain employs TRBV9 and TRBJ2-5; 9 bases are a match to TRBD2. Germline V gene data show CDR1 as SGDLS and CDR2 as YYNGEE. The CDR3 is 16 amino acids. V shed 3 bases and J 5 bases; nucleotides not matched to a gene: 11. Here the CDR3 reads CASSAGLAAPVETQYF. The CDR3 DNA reads as TGTGCCAGCAGCGCGGGACTAGCAGCCCCAGTGGAGACCCAGTACTTC.

This clone was picked up a small number of times. The chain uses TRBV30 and TRBJ1-5; no firm D call. Germline lookup yields CDR1 GTSNPN and CDR2 SVGIG (reference sequence). V dropped 0 bases and J dropped 3 bases, with 6 bases sitting between them. This CDR3 has 13 amino acids. DNA of the CDR3: TGTGCCTGGAGTGTACGAGCCAATCAGCCCCAGCATTTT. Protein sequence: CAWSVRANQPQHF.

This clone has a handful of counts. Other DNA sequences from this sample encode an identical CDR3 as well. The DNA of the CDR3 is TGTGCCAGCAGTTCTACAGCTAACTATGGCTACACCTTC. Residues: CASSSTANYGYTF. This sequence joins TRBV7-9 and TRBJ1-2; D is uncertain. The CDR3 loop spans 13 amino acids. In germline, CDR1 is SEHNR, CDR2 FQNEAQ (reference sequence). Trimming left V 6 bases short and J 0 bases short, with 8 bases between.

The chain links TRBV11-2 to TRBJ2-5; 12 bases are shared with TRBD2. The CDR3 length is 15 residues. Germline-derived CDR1 and CDR2 are SGHAT and FQNNGV. With 4 bases clipped from V and 5 bases from J, the junction kept 5 bases outside the gene matches. CDR3 in amino acids: CASSSRLAGAETQYF. In nucleotides, the CDR3 is TGTGCCAGCAGCTCACGACTAGCGGGAGCCGAGACCCAGTACTTC.

The genes are TRBV30 and TRBJ1-5; no clear D gene. The CDR3 spans 13 residues. Germline V CDR1 and CDR2: GTSNPN, SVGIG (reference sequence). V gave up 2 bases and J gave up 3 bases, with 8 bases separating them. CDR3 nucleotides: TGTGCCTGGAGTCTAGACCTCAATCAGCCCCAGCATTTT. It encodes CAWSLDLNQPQHF. The variable domain in full, completed from reference TRBV30 and TRBJ1-5, reads SQTIHQWPATLVQPVGSPLSLECTVEGTSNPNLYWYRQAAGRGLQLLFYSVGIGQISSEVPQNLSASRPQDRQFILSSKKLLLSDSGFYLCAWSLDLNQPQHFGDGTRLSIL.

The chain couples TRBV29-1 to TRBJ1-2; D perhaps matches TRBD1 (5 bases). Per the germline V gene, CDR1 is SQVTM and CDR2 is ANQGSEA. This CDR3 contains 17 residues. Trimming stripped 7 bases from V and 0 bases from J, with 24 bases between. The CDR3 here is CSAGGTFRDGANYGYTF. Written as DNA, the CDR3 is TGCAGCGCTGGGGGGACTTTTCGAGACGGAGCTAACTATGGCTACACCTTC.

This clone occurred a few times. The chain couples TRBV5-1 to TRBJ2-1, with D possibly TRBD1 on 5 matching bases. The V end lost 3 bases, the J end lost 0 bases, and 10 bases lay between the germline ends. CDR1 and CDR2 from the germline V gene are SGHRS and YFSETQ. This CDR3 comprises 15 residues. CDR3 nucleotides: TGCGCCAGCAGCTATACAGGAGCCTCCTACAATGAGCAGTTCTTC. It yields the protein CASSYTGASYNEQFF.

V gene TRBV7-3 combines with J gene TRBJ1-2; D not certain. The germline CDR1 and CDR2 sequences are SGHTA and FQGTGA. Trimming left V 8 bases short and J 6 bases short, with 10 bases between. The CDR3 runs 11 residues. CDR3 DNA: TGTGCCAGCGGCGGAGCCGATGGCTACACCTTC. Translating it yields CASGGADGYTF.

This clone was observed a handful of times. V gene TRBV28 combines with J gene TRBJ1-5, with TRBD1 matching over 8 bases. CDR3 size: 15 residues. The J segment lost 5 bases and the V segment lost 5 bases, leaving 8 bases of the junction unmatched. Germline V gene data show CDR1 as MDHEN and CDR2 as SYDVKM. The CDR3, as DNA: TGTGCCAGCAGTACCCGGACAGGGATCGATCAGCCCCAGCATTTT. Its protein is CASSTRTGIDQPQHF.

This clone was seen only a few times. The chain joins TRBV30 to TRBJ2-1, with D perhaps TRBD2 (5 bases). The CDR3 is 20 amino acids. Trimming shortened V by 0 bases and J by 11 bases, and 35 bases separated the two germline ends. CDR1 and CDR2 from the germline V gene are GTSNPN and SVGIG (reference sequence). As DNA, the CDR3 is TGTGCCTGGAGTGTAGTTCGGATTTTTAGTGGCGGGTTGAGGAACCCTCAGCAGTTCTTC. This encodes CAWSVVRIFSGGLRNPQQFF.

The genes are TRBV28 and TRBJ1-1; maybe TRBD1 (6 bases). V gave up 4 bases and J gave up 10 bases, with 13 bases separating them. The CDR3 totals 12 residues. From germline, CDR1 is MDHEN and CDR2 SYDVKM. CDR3 in DNA: TGTGCCAGCAGTTCCTCGACGACAGGAGCTTTCTTT. Its translation: CASSSSTTGAFF.

The V and J genes are TRBV27 and TRBJ1-4; D remains ambiguous. CDR1 and CDR2 (germline): MNHEY, SMNVEV (reference sequence). V was shortened by 4 bases and J by 5 bases, with 11 bases between the two germline ends. The CDR3 length is 14 residues. In DNA form, the CDR3 reads TGTGCCAGCAGTTCGCAGTCCTTAAATGAAAAACTGTTTTTT. Its protein product is CASSSQSLNEKLFF.

The chain employs TRBV7-2 and TRBJ2-3; TRBD2 might be the D (5 bases). Trimming shortened V by 5 bases and J by 3 bases, and 12 bases separated the two germline ends. The CDR3 is 14 residues long. The germline CDR1 and CDR2 sequences are SGHTA and FQGNSA. DNA of the CDR3: TGTGCCAGCAGCCCCAGACTATTGACAGATACGCAGTATTTT. Encoded protein: CASSPRLLTDTQYF.

This rearrangement joins TRBV29-1 to TRBJ2-1; 12 bases are shared with TRBD2. Germline loops: CDR1 SQVTM, CDR2 ANQGSEA. J was trimmed by 4 bases and V by 6 bases; bases with no gene match: 7. The CDR3 runs to 15 residues. The CDR3 spells CSVSLLAGGYNEQFF. The CDR3 DNA is TGCAGCGTAAGCCTACTAGCGGGGGGTTACAATGAGCAGTTCTTC.